The 9 T cell receptor beta chains reported below all come from one sample, sequenced in a study of T cells in Graves' hyperthyroidism and ophthalmopathy (dated by TCRdb to the late 2010s). Libraries were built with multiplex PCR. The data were produced on an Illumina HiSeq 2000. The TCR beta CDR3 regions were amplified from RNA transcripts. The TCR CDR3 was subjected to a first round of RT-PCR using the HTBI primer set and the Qiagen OneStep RT-PCR kit. TCRdb reanalyzed the raw reads on its own, using fastp at Q25 for trimming and MiXCR for clone calling, and kept in-frame beta chains. Each entry merges the rows of one CDR3 protein and shows their most common DNA and genes. This sample is represented by 450,000 to 700,000 distinct CDR3 sequences; around 42% of them were singletons. Together, the top ten hold around 19% of the sample. Sequencing was done on a sample of peripheral blood or thyroid tissue (not recorded which). Every receptor here comes from an adult woman with Graves' disease, either hyperthyroidism or ophthalmopathy (not recorded which).

This sequence joins TRBV7-3 and TRBJ1-3, with D maybe TRBD1 (6 bases). Germline V gives CDR1 SGHTA, CDR2 FQGTGA. V dropped 2 bases and J dropped 0 bases, with 23 bases sitting between them. This CDR3 spans 20 amino acids. DNA of the CDR3: TGTGCCAGCAGCTTAGAGAGCGGACAGCCGGGAGGAGGCTCTGGAAACACCATATATTTT. Amino acids: CASSLESGQPGGGSGNTIYF.

The table lists this clonotype with many counts. V and J are TRBV4-1 and TRBJ2-6; 7 bases map to TRBD1. Germline CDR1 is MGHRA and CDR2 is YSYEKL. Unmatched junction bases numbered 5, after V lost 1 base and J lost 2 bases. The CDR3 sequence is 17 residues long. This CDR3 is CASSQVGQRTGANVLTF. In nucleotides, the CDR3 is TGCGCCAGCAGCCAAGTGGGACAGAGGACTGGGGCCAACGTCCTGACTTTC.

V usage is TRBV6-1 and J usage is TRBJ2-7; tentatively, D is TRBD2 (6 bases). The V and J ends lost 6 bases and 3 bases respectively, with 24 bases between them. This CDR3 comprises 17 residues. Germline-derived CDR1 and CDR2 are MNHNS and SASEGT. CDR3 in amino acids: CASSEGQAGLTYYEQYF. CDR3 coding DNA: TGTGCCAGCAGCGAGGGTCAAGCAGGACTAACTTACTACGAGCAGTACTTC.

V is TRBV7-2 and J is TRBJ2-7; D might be TRBD2 (5 bases). Germline-derived CDR1 and CDR2 are SGHTA and FQGNSA. CDR3 length: 13 amino acids. The V gene lost 1 base and the J gene lost 5 bases, with 9 bases spanning the gap. For the CDR3, the DNA is TGTGCCAGCAGCTTAGTTACCGGGAACGAGCAGTACTTC. It is translated as CASSLVTGNEQYF.

The chain combines TRBV9 with TRBJ2-5, with TRBD2 matching 9 bases. Germline trimming cut 4 bases from V and 5 bases from J; bases unmatched to any gene: 3. The CDR3 length is 13 residues. In germline, CDR1 is SGDLS, CDR2 YYNGEE. In nucleotides, the CDR3 is TGTGCCAGCAGCAGCGGGAGGAGGGAGACCCAGTACTTC. It yields the protein CASSSGRRETQYF.

This clonotype appeared many times. The chain joins TRBV11-2 to TRBJ2-5; maybe TRBD1 (5 bases). CDR3 length equals 12 residues. Between the trimmed V and J ends, which lost 5 bases and 6 bases, there was a span of 10 bases. CDR1 SGHAT and CDR2 FQNNGV come from the germline V gene. The CDR3 loop reads CASSDGQKTQYF. In nucleotides, the CDR3 is TGTGCCAGCAGCGACGGACAAAAGACCCAGTACTTC. The full variable domain, with the rest looked up from reference TRBV11-2 and TRBJ2-5, is EAGVAQSPRYKIIEKRQSVAFWCNPISGHATLYWYQQILGQGPKLLIQFQNNGVVDDSQLPKDRFSAERLKGVDSTLKIQPAKLEDSAVYLCASSDGQKTQYFGPGTRLLVL.

The rearrangement joins TRBV25-1 to TRBJ1-6; tentatively, D is TRBD1 (6 bases). The CDR3 is 13 residues long. V dropped 8 bases and J dropped 5 bases, with 10 bases sitting between them. Looked up from germline, CDR1 is MGHDK and CDR2 is SYGVNS. The CDR3 region is CASRDMDNSPLHF. The DNA of the CDR3 is TGTGCCAGCCGGGACATGGATAATTCACCCCTCCACTTT.

This rearrangement joins TRBV5-1 to TRBJ2-2, with D perhaps TRBD1 (6 bases). The V and J ends lost 4 bases and 8 bases respectively, with 9 bases between them. This CDR3 contains 12 residues. Per germline, CDR1 SGHRS and CDR2 YFSETQ. The CDR3 nucleotides read TGCGCCAGCAGCGACGACAGGGGGGAGCTGTTTTTT. It encodes CASSDDRGELFF.

This clonotype was detected ten times or more. The rearrangement uses TRBV6-5 and TRBJ1-5; no reliable D call. Germline-derived CDR1 and CDR2 are MNHEY and SVGAGI. The CDR3 loop spans 13 amino acids. Trimming stripped 5 bases from V and 6 bases from J, with 11 bases between. For the CDR3, the DNA is TGTGCCAGCAGTAGGACTGAGAGTCAGCCCCAGCATTTT. This codes for CASSRTESQPQHF.